This T cell receptor beta chain was sequenced for a study of blood T cell repertoires in COVID-19. The overall study: Sources were T cells, B-cell-depleted T cells, or PBMCs; the material itself was cDNA or gDNA.

In the source study's methods: By means of reference gene primer amplification, nucleated cell counts were estimated. Only in-frame clones appear in the TCRdb table, and some are missing; sequencing was by immunoSEQ multiplex PCR. D and trimming come from the DNA, and the V and J calls and clone size come from that table. The sample yields tens of thousands of clones, under 85% seen once. The clonotype was recovered from a woman of 80 years or more with acute or convalescent COVID-19. Sequencing was performed on peripheral blood.

This CDR3 reads CASSPRGTGLREKLFF. The CDR3 nucleotides are TGTGCCAGCAGTCCGAGGGGGACAGGGTTACGTGAAAAACTGTTTTTT. This chain links TRBV28 with TRBJ1-4; 9 bases map to TRBD1. Trimming cost V 5 bases and J 7 bases; bases outside gene matches: 11. CDR3 length: 16 residues. Per the germline V gene, CDR1 is MDHEN and CDR2 is SYDVKM.